The next 20 T cell receptor beta chains were all read from a single sample in a study of patients and donors after allogeneic stem cell transplantation. TCRdb called the RT-PCR reads again in MiXCR, with one record for every CDR3 protein. Here the sample spans about 110,000 distinct CDR3 sequences, less than 45% being singletons. Specimen: blood, either unsorted or a sorted T cell fraction (not recorded which). The source of these receptors is a human donor who was either an allogeneic HSCT recipient or a stem cell or donor lymphocyte infusion donor (not recorded which). It is not recorded whose cells these are; they may come from a transplant donor.

This clonotype was seen repeatedly, ten times or more. This chain connects TRBV20-1 to TRBJ2-3; D gene unclear. The germline gives CDR1 DFQATT, CDR2 SNEGSKA (reference sequence). V was shortened by 3 bases and J by 5 bases, with 3 bases between the two germline ends. This CDR3 is 10 amino acids long. As DNA, the CDR3 is TGCAGTGCTAGGGGAGATACGCAGTATTTT. Amino acids: CSARGDTQYF.

The genes are TRBV7-8 and TRBJ2-5; no reliable D call. CDR3 length: 12 residues. Trimming stripped 1 base from V and 9 bases from J, with 9 bases between. Germline V lookup: CDR1 SGHVS, CDR2 FQNEAQ. CDR3 in amino acids: CASSLVAQAQYF. In nucleotides, the CDR3 is TGTGCCAGCAGCTTAGTGGCTCAAGCCCAGTACTTC.

The V call is TRBV6-6, the J call TRBJ1-5; D remains ambiguous. With 0 bases removed from V and 7 bases from J, the gap between germline ends came to 13 bases. CDR3 length equals 15 residues. Germline lookup yields CDR1 MNHNY and CDR2 SVGAGI (reference sequence). Here the CDR3 DNA reads TGTGCCAGCAGTTACTCTATCCCAAGGGCCCAGCCCCAGCATTTT. Its translation is CASSYSIPRAQPQHF.

The rearrangement links TRBV5-6 to TRBJ2-3, with D possibly TRBD2 on 5 matching bases. V lost 4 bases to trimming and J lost 5 bases, with 20 bases between them. The V gene's germline CDR1 is SGHDT and CDR2 YYEEEE. The CDR3 covers 16 residues. The CDR3 nucleotides read TGTGCCAGCAGCAGACCGGGAACAGCATTTGGAGATACGCAGTATTTT. This translates into CASSRPGTAFGDTQYF.

This clonotype was seen only a few times. The chain has TRBV29-1 and TRBJ1-4, with a tentative D call TRBD1 (5 bases). V lost 2 bases and J lost 5, with 9 bases in between. The CDR3 contains 13 residues. The germline gives CDR1 SQVTM, CDR2 ANQGSEA. In DNA form, the CDR3 reads TGCAGCGTTGAATTGGCAGGGAATGAAAAACTGTTTTTT. Its translation is CSVELAGNEKLFF.

The chain carries TRBV4-3 and TRBJ2-3; the D gene is possibly TRBD1 (6 bases). V was shortened by 0 bases and J by 3 bases, with 7 bases between the two germline ends. The germline V gene has CDR1 LGHNA and CDR2 YSLEER. CDR3 length equals 14 residues. The CDR3 sequence: CASSQDRGTDTQYF. In DNA form, the CDR3 reads TGCGCCAGCAGCCAAGACAGGGGAACAGATACGCAGTATTTT.

The V gene is TRBV7-9, the J gene TRBJ2-7; D is possibly TRBD1 (6 bases). The CDR3 runs 15 residues. V was cut by 5 bases and J by 0 bases, with 14 bases left in between. The V gene's germline CDR1 is SEHNR and CDR2 FQNEAQ (reference sequence). The CDR3 nucleotides read TGTGCCAGCAGCCTTACTGGGACATCCTCCTACGAGCAGTACTTC. Protein product: CASSLTGTSSYEQYF.

This clonotype was seen ten or more times. The DNA of the CDR3 is TGCAGTGCTAAACCAGGGGGGGCGCCGAGGGAACTGTTTTTT. It translates to CSAKPGGAPRELFF. The chain is built from TRBV20-1 and TRBJ1-4, with 7 positions matching TRBD1. Looked up from germline, CDR1 is DFQATT and CDR2 is SNEGSKA (reference sequence). This CDR3 region has 14 residues. The trim removed 4 bases at V and 12 bases at J, leaving 14 bases unmatched.

The chain carries TRBV12-3 or TRBV12-4 and TRBJ2-1, with D perhaps matching TRBD2 (6 bases). Trimming pared 4 bases from V and 4 bases from J, leaving 17 bases between. The CDR3 is 16 residues long. For the CDR3, the DNA is TGTGCCAGCAGTTCGAACACTAGCCTCCGATACAATGAGCAGTTCTTC. Translating it yields CASSSNTSLRYNEQFF.

This clonotype was picked up a small number of times. The chain is built from TRBV5-1 and TRBJ2-7, with 9 bases lining up with TRBD1. The CDR3 loop spans 12 amino acids. Germline V gives CDR1 SGHRS, CDR2 YFSETQ. The ends lost 8 bases at V and 2 bases at J; junction bases unmatched: 2. For the CDR3, the DNA is TGCGCCAGTGGACAGGGGACCTACGAGCAGTACTTC. Amino acids: CASGQGTYEQYF.

This clonotype came up many times. The DNA of the CDR3 is TGTGCCAGCAGTTTGGGACTAGCGGGGTACCAAGAGACCCAGTACTTC. Translated: CASSLGLAGYQETQYF. J is TRBJ2-5 and V is TRBV12-3 or TRBV12-4, with TRBD2 matching over 13 bases. There are 16 residues in the CDR3. The ends lost 3 bases at V and 0 bases at J; junction bases unmatched: 1.

This clonotype was detected a few times. This sequence joins TRBV7-9 and TRBJ1-1; D perhaps matches TRBD1 (6 bases). Deletions cut 6 bases from V and 6 bases from J, with 17 bases between. The germline V gene has CDR1 SEHNR and CDR2 FQNEAQ (reference sequence). The CDR3 sequence is 14 residues long. CDR3 DNA sequence: TGTGCCAGCAGGGTAACAGGGAGCGCCGCTGAAGCTTTCTTT. Translation: CASRVTGSAAEAFF.

This clonotype has a handful of counts. The rearrangement links TRBV4-2 to TRBJ2-1; 7 bases map to TRBD2. J gave up 7 bases and V 0 bases, and 9 bases lay outside the gene matches. The CDR3 is made up of 16 amino acids. Germline V CDR1 and CDR2: LGHNA, YNFKEQ. CDR3 protein: CASSQDPLAVRNEQFF. The CDR3 DNA sequence: TGTGCCAGCAGCCAAGATCCCCTAGCGGTAAGGAATGAGCAGTTCTTC.

This chain connects TRBV4-3 to TRBJ2-5; D unclear. The V end was cut by 5 bases, the J end by 1 base, with 14 bases between. Germline V gives CDR1 LGHNA, CDR2 YSLEER. The CDR3 runs to 15 residues. The DNA of the CDR3 is TGCGCCAGCAGCACCCGGCTGCAGGTCCAAGAGACCCAGTACTTC. Its protein is CASSTRLQVQETQYF.

This rearrangement joins TRBV20-1 to TRBJ2-7, with a possible D match to TRBD2 (5 bases). The CDR3 sequence is 13 residues long. Per germline, CDR1 DFQATT and CDR2 SNEGSKA (reference sequence). V gave up 3 bases and J gave up 3 bases, with 12 bases separating them. The CDR3 loop is CSARGSFSYEQYF. The CDR3 nucleotides are TGCAGTGCTAGGGGGAGTTTCAGCTACGAGCAGTACTTC.

The V call is TRBV9, the J call TRBJ1-2, with TRBD1 matching over 7 bases. Trimming cost V 4 bases and J 4 bases; bases outside gene matches: 16. The CDR3 has 17 amino acids. Germline CDR1 reads SGDLS; CDR2 reads YYNGEE. The CDR3 DNA reads TGTGCCAGCAGCCCTCGGGACAGAGGGTCCAAACCCTATGGCTACACCTTC. Translating it yields CASSPRDRGSKPYGYTF.

The CDR3 here is CASRDGNTGELFF. CDR3 nucleotide sequence: TGTGCCAGCAGGGACGGTAACACCGGGGAGCTGTTTTTT. The chain has TRBV28 and TRBJ2-2, with D unresolved. This CDR3 spans 13 amino acids. The V gene's germline CDR1 is MDHEN and CDR2 SYDVKM. Trimming removed 6 bases from V and 2 bases from J, with 7 bases in between.

V usage is TRBV7-2 and J usage is TRBJ1-1; 8 bases map to TRBD1. V lost 7 bases, J lost 1 base, and 8 bases stayed unmatched. The CDR3 runs to 15 residues. CDR1 and CDR2 from the germline V gene are SGHTA and FQGNSA. The DNA for the CDR3 is TGTGCCAGCATGCGTGACAGGGGACAGAACACTGAAGCTTTCTTT. It is translated as CASMRDRGQNTEAFF.

A single count supports this clonotype. V gene TRBV7-9 combines with J gene TRBJ1-1, with D maybe TRBD1 (6 bases). V dropped 4 bases and J dropped 11 bases, with 17 bases sitting between them. CDR1 is SEHNR, CDR2 FQNEAQ, per germline (reference sequence). This CDR3 has 13 amino acids. CDR3 sequence: CASSSTQGSTAFF. The CDR3 DNA reads as TGTGCCAGCAGCTCGACTCAGGGGAGCACGGCTTTCTTT. The variable domain in full, completed from reference TRBV7-9 and TRBJ1-1, reads DTGVSQNPRHKITKRGQNVTFRCDPISEHNRLYWYRQTLGQGPEFLTYFQNEAQLEKSRLLSDRFSAERPKGSFSTLEIQRTEQGDSAMYLCASSSTQGSTAFFGQGTRLTVV.

The chain is built from TRBV7-8 and TRBJ1-4; 7 nucleotides agree with TRBD1. This CDR3 region has 16 residues. Losses at the gene ends were 1 base for V and 5 bases for J; bases not matched to a gene: 7. Looked up from germline, CDR1 is SGHVS and CDR2 is FQNEAQ. The CDR3 here is CASSLEATGRNEKLFF. DNA for the CDR3: TGTGCCAGCAGCTTAGAGGCGACAGGGCGGAATGAAAAACTGTTTTTT.